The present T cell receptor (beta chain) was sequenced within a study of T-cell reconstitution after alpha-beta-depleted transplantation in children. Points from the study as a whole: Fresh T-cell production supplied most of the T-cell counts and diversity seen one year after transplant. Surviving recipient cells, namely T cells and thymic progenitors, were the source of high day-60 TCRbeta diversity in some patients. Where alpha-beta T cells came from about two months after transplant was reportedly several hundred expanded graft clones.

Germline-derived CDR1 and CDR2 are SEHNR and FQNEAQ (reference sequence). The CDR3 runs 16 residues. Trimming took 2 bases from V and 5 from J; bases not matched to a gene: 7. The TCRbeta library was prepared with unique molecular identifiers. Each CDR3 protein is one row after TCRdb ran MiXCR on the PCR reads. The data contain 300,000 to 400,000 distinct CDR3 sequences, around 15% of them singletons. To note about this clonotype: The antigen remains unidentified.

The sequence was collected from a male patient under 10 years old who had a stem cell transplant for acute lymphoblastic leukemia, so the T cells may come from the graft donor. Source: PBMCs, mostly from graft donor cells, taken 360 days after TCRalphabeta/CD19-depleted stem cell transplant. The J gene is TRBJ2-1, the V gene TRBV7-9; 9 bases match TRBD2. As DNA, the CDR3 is TGTGCCAGCAGCTTAATTGGCGGGAGGGTCCACAATGAGCAGTTCTTC. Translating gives CASSLIGGRVHNEQFF.